This T cell receptor beta chain was documented in a study of shared clonotypes between healthy human individuals. Findings of the study overall: The sampled material consisted only of blood, and tissue repertoires are likely to differ.

Germline-derived CDR1 and CDR2 are LGHNA and YSLEER. Trimming took 6 bases from V and 3 from J, leaving 10 bases between them. CDR3 length equals 13 residues. CD45RO-negative, CCR7-positively selected cells formed the naive CD8 fraction, excluding terminally differentiated effector memory CD45RA+ cells. Libraries were prepared by immunoSEQ multiplex PCR; TCRdb keeps only in-frame clonotypes and omits some of them. This sample has under 1 million clones, with about 96% found just once. In the case of this clone: Its matching antigen is unknown.

The sequencing sample was made of naive CD8+ T cells sorted from blood. The clonotype originates from a man aged 25 to 40 in good health. V usage is TRBV4-3 and J usage is TRBJ2-3, with D perhaps being TRBD1 or TRBD2 (6 bases each). The CDR3: CASRGGGTDTQYF. DNA of the CDR3: TGCGCCAGCAGAGGAGGGGGGACAGATACGCAGTATTTT.